This TCR beta chain was found in a study of CD8 T cells in Susac syndrome. Whole-study results and caveats: The study acknowledged a relatively small number of individuals in its TCR sequencing and HLA analysis.

With random hexamers, roughly 0.45 to 1 ug RNA was reverse transcribed. The authors amplified TCR beta CDR3 across 54 Vbeta and 13 Jbeta using immunoSEQ multiplex PCR. TCRdb re-derived calls from the immunoSEQ multiplex PCR reads in MiXCR, one entry per CDR3 protein. Of about 110,000 distinct CDR3 sequences listed, roughly 95% are singletons. CD8+ and CD4+ T cells taken from blood had their TCR beta sequenced. FACS was used to enrich TEMRA cells, whereas the CD8+ and CD4+ T cells were obtained by negative isolation. Germline CDR1 and CDR2: DFQATT and SNEGSKA (reference sequence). V was cut by 5 bases and J by 8 bases, with 10 bases left in between. The CDR3 extends over 11 amino acids. About this clonotype itself: The antigen is not known.

Sequences were obtained from CD4+ T cells from PBMCs. This clonotype was obtained from a human donor in good health. V and J are TRBV20-1 and TRBJ2-1; D uncertain. Here the CDR3 DNA reads TGCAGTGCTCCGTCGGTGTATGAGCAGTTCTTC. Encoded protein: CSAPSVYEQFF.